This T cell receptor beta chain came from a study of T cell responses to AZD1222 COVID-19 vaccine. Study background: Second-dose groups at about 4 or about 12 weeks were pooled.

TCRdb's copy holds only in-frame clones and misses some; the assay was immunoSEQ multiplex PCR. The repertoire holds around 110,000 clones, 85% to 95% seen once, with more than 2.5% in the top ten. Comments on this clone: Its antigen is as yet unknown.

Regarding the study as a whole: The study identified only five or six AZD1222 recipients as seropositive at baseline. Spike-specific TCR breadth and depth both grew after two AZD1222 doses. Nearly half of unique spike-specific TCRs reportedly avoided B.1.351 and B.1.1.7 mutated regions.

The source is an adult in good health. The input for sequencing was peripheral blood, taken on day 0 of AZD1222 vaccination.

This chain's CDR3 is CASSPTGLNTQYF. The DNA for the CDR3 is TGTGCCAGCAGTCCTACAGGGTTAAATACGCAGTATTTT. The V gene is TRBV7-8, the J gene TRBJ2-3; tentatively, D is TRBD1 (6 bases). There are 13 residues in the CDR3. The germline V gene has CDR1 SGHVS and CDR2 FQNEAQ. V lost 6 bases and J 7 bases, leaving 14 bases between the germline ends.